This T cell receptor (beta chain) comes out of a study of T cell responses to AZD1222 COVID-19 vaccine. As regards this clone: The antigen remains undetermined.

V lost 0 bases and J lost 4, with 9 bases in between. The CDR3 runs 14 residues. CDR1 LGHDT and CDR2 YNNKEL come from the germline V gene (reference sequence). Profiling relied on immunoSEQ multiplex PCR, and the TCRdb table lists in-frame clones only, not all of them. The data hold hundreds of thousands of clones, with almost 95% observed a single time. Overall study results and limits: There were vaccine-associated CD4 TCRs across spike, dominant at 160-218 and 743-854. No day 14 peak samples; only post-peak repertoires were characterized. Among the donors, most were white British and more were female, and clonal diversity was possibly underestimated.

Material: peripheral blood, obtained 28 days after the second AZD1222 dose. J is TRBJ1-1 and V is TRBV3-1 (or the pseudogene TRBV3-2); D ambiguous. This clonotype was sampled from an adult who received the AZD1222 COVID-19 vaccine. Here the CDR3 DNA reads TGTGCCAGCAGCCAAGAGACGAGGAGCACTGAAGCTTTCTTT. Translated, it gives CASSQETRSTEAFF.